Shown below are 30 T cell receptor beta chains from a single sample sequenced in a study of response to subunit inactivated influenza vaccine (dated by TCRdb to the late 2010s). Library preparation was by RT-PCR. TCRdb lists the instrument as Illumina HiSeq 2500. The raw public reads went through TCRdb reprocessing: fastp at Q25, MiXCR clone calling, in-frame beta chains kept. Rows are unified per CDR3 protein, each entry keeping the most common DNA and genes. Counted in this sample were about 540,000 distinct CDR3 sequences; under 25% of them appeared once. Together, the top ten hold 2.5% to 3.5% of the sample. This sample was shared with a second study, whose subject was T cells expressing NK-cell markers. As that second paper reports: The TCR beta cDNA libraries were made using 5'RACE template switching, a step that added both a universal primer site and unique molecular identifiers.

The starting material was CD4+ T cells sorted from PBMCs, obtained roughly 13 days after vaccination. All receptors derive from a man over 45 who received an inactivated influenza vaccine. Donor details come from another sample of the same person, matched by shared clones.

In regard to this clonotype: One end of the junction fails to match germline, which may point to a read error. The V call is TRBV4-1, the J call TRBJ1-1; tentatively, D is TRBD1 (6 bases). Germline CDR1 reads MGHRA; CDR2 reads YSYEKL. CDR3 size: 14 residues. CDR3: CASSPAGRDNHPKF. The CDR3 region has the DNA TGCGCCAGCAGCCCAGCAGGGAGGGACAACCACCCGAAGTTT.

The rearrangement joins TRBV12-5 to TRBJ2-3; D is possibly TRBD2 (5 bases). The CDR3 has 14 residues. The V end lost 6 bases, the J end lost 2 bases, and 12 bases lay between the germline ends. Germline V gene sequence: CDR1 LGHNT, CDR2 FRNRAP. The CDR3 region is CASGPGFHTDTQYF. The CDR3 region has the DNA TGTGCTAGTGGCCCGGGATTCCACACAGATACGCAGTATTTT. Filled out from reference TRBV12-5 and TRBJ2-3, the complete variable domain reads DARVTQTPRHKVTEMGQEVTMRCQPILGHNTVFWYRQTMMQGLELLAYFRNRAPLDDSGMPKDRFSAEMPDATLATLKIQPSEPRDSAVYFCASGPGFHTDTQYFGPGTRLTVL.

V gene TRBV11-2 combines with J gene TRBJ1-4, with a tentative D call TRBD1 (6 bases). V lost 5 bases and J lost 11, with 18 bases in between. Germline loops: CDR1 SGHAT, CDR2 FQNNGV. CDR3 size: 14 residues. The CDR3 nucleotides are TGTGCCAGCAGCCCGGGGACATCCGGGGGGAAACTGTTTTTT. Its translation is CASSPGTSGGKLFF.

The chain has TRBV19 and TRBJ2-3; TRBD2 is a possible D gene (7 bases). Germline lookup yields CDR1 LNHDA and CDR2 SQIVND (reference sequence). Deletions cut 2 bases from V and 5 bases from J, with 23 bases between. The CDR3 loop spans 18 amino acids. In DNA form, the CDR3 reads TGTGCCAGTAGTATACGAGGGGGGGCCAGGATTGATGAAGATACGCAGTATTTT. It encodes CASSIRGGARIDEDTQYF.

The rearrangement joins TRBV5-1 to TRBJ2-3; no clear D gene. This CDR3 spans 14 amino acids. V lost 0 bases to trimming and J lost 6 bases, with 11 bases between them. Germline CDR1 reads SGHRS; CDR2 reads YFSETQ. CDR3 region: CASSLADGLDTQYF. The CDR3 DNA reads TGCGCCAGCAGCTTGGCCGATGGATTGGATACGCAGTATTTT.

This clonotype occurred many times. The chain couples TRBV28 to TRBJ2-2; weak D call: TRBD1 (5 bases). This CDR3 is 16 amino acids long. CDR1 and CDR2 from the germline V gene are MDHEN and SYDVKM. Deletions cut 2 bases from V and 7 bases from J, with 17 bases between. This CDR3 reads CASSLSRGRKYGELFF. The CDR3 DNA reads TGTGCCAGCAGTTTAAGTAGGGGTCGGAAGTACGGGGAGCTGTTTTTT.

The gene calls are TRBV5-4 and TRBJ2-7; tentatively, D is TRBD2 (5 bases). The CDR3 loop spans 15 amino acids. V was shortened by 5 bases and J by 0 bases, with 15 bases between the two germline ends. Per the germline V gene, CDR1 is SGHNT and CDR2 is YYREEE (reference sequence). The CDR3 sequence is CASSPSGSVSYEQYF. In nucleotides, the CDR3 is TGTGCCAGCAGTCCGTCGGGTAGCGTCTCCTACGAGCAGTACTTC.

This clonotype was observed a handful of times. The V call is TRBV29-1, the J call TRBJ2-3, with D unresolved. The CDR3 spans 13 residues. V dropped 3 bases and J dropped 0 bases, with 7 bases sitting between them. Germline assignment: CDR1 SQVTM and CDR2 ANQGSEA. The CDR3 DNA sequence: TGCAGCGTTGACGAATTTAGCACAGATACGCAGTATTTT. This gives the protein CSVDEFSTDTQYF.

Only a few counts were recorded for this clonotype. The J gene is TRBJ2-7, the V gene TRBV7-6; D gene unclear. The ends were cut back, 6 bases at V and 6 bases at J, with 9 bases in the middle. Germline V CDR1 and CDR2: SGHVS, FNYEAQ. The CDR3 contains 11 residues. The CDR3 spells CASRSSGEQYF. CDR3 coding DNA: TGTGCCAGCAGATCGTCGGGCGAGCAGTACTTC.

As DNA, the CDR3 is TGTGCCAGCAGCGTACAGGGTTTTCCTACTGAAGCTTTCTTT. Its translation: CASSVQGFPTEAFF. The chain is built from TRBV7-8 and TRBJ1-1; the D gene is possibly TRBD1 (6 bases). Germline V gives CDR1 SGHVS, CDR2 FQNEAQ. Deletions cut 5 bases from V and 5 bases from J, with 15 bases between. There are 14 residues in the CDR3.

This clonotype was detected ten times or more. The genes are TRBV20-1 and TRBJ2-7; 13 bases fit TRBD2. Germline trimming cut 6 bases from V and 5 bases from J; bases unmatched to any gene: 16. Germline V CDR1 and CDR2: DFQATT, SNEGSKA (reference sequence). CDR3 length equals 17 residues. The CDR3: CSARGGTSGTAGHEQYF. The CDR3 nucleotides are TGCAGTGCCCGGGGGGGGACTAGCGGGACCGCTGGTCACGAGCAGTACTTC.

This clonotype came up once. V usage is TRBV12-3 or TRBV12-4 and J usage is TRBJ1-1; 8 nucleotides match TRBD1. This CDR3 comprises 15 residues. V shed 5 bases and J 4 bases; nucleotides not matched to a gene: 9. The chain's CDR3 is CASSTQGAIGTEAFF. The CDR3 coding sequence is TGTGCCAGCAGTACTCAGGGGGCTATCGGCACTGAAGCTTTCTTT.

This clonotype was detected a few times. The chain employs TRBV20-1 and TRBJ2-3, with D hard to call. Germline-derived CDR1 and CDR2 are DFQATT and SNEGSKA (reference sequence). V was shortened by 3 bases and J by 1 base, with 14 bases between the two germline ends. There are 15 residues in the CDR3. CDR3: CSASPRARRTDTQYF. The CDR3 nucleotides read TGCAGTGCTAGTCCCCGCGCCCGGCGCACAGATACGCAGTATTTT.

CDR3 loop: CASSQTSYNEQFF. The CDR3 DNA follows: TGTGCCAGCAGCCAAACCAGCTACAATGAGCAGTTCTTC. The genes are TRBV14 and TRBJ2-1; D is ambiguous. Germline CDR1 reads SGHDN; CDR2 reads FVKESK. There are 13 residues in the CDR3. Trimming pared 2 bases from V and 3 bases from J, leaving 5 bases between. The full variable domain, its missing parts supplied by reference TRBV14 and TRBJ2-1, is EAGVTQFPSHSVIEKGQTVTLRCDPISGHDNLYWYRRVMGKEIKFLLHFVKESKQDESGMPNNRFLAERTGGTYSTLKVQPAELEDSGVYFCASSQTSYNEQFFGPGTRLTVL.

The DNA for the CDR3 is TGCGCCAGCAGCCCCGACGGGGAACCTGGGCCCTACGAGCAGTACTTC. This encodes CASSPDGEPGPYEQYF. The V gene is TRBV5-1, the J gene TRBJ2-7, with a weak D call TRBD2 (5 bases). Trimming took 4 bases from V and 2 from J, leaving 19 bases between them. The germline V gene has CDR1 SGHRS and CDR2 YFSETQ. The CDR3 is 16 residues long.

This chain connects TRBV29-1 to TRBJ1-2; TRBD1 might be the D (5 bases). Trimming shortened V by 7 bases and J by 6 bases, and 15 bases separated the two germline ends. Germline CDR1 and CDR2: SQVTM and ANQGSEA. This CDR3 contains 12 residues. The CDR3: CSAERGAHGYTF. The CDR3 DNA sequence: TGCAGCGCCGAAAGGGGAGCTCATGGCTACACCTTC.

This clonotype was picked up a small number of times. The genes are TRBV4-2 and TRBJ2-3, with 11 bases identical to TRBD2. Per the germline V gene, CDR1 is LGHNA and CDR2 is YNFKEQ. The V gene end was trimmed by 3 bases and the J gene end by 4 bases; junction bases not matched to a gene: 6. This CDR3 has 16 residues. The CDR3 reads CASSQIAGGGADTQYF. The CDR3 region has the DNA TGTGCCAGCAGCCAGATAGCGGGAGGGGGAGCAGATACGCAGTATTTT.

V gene TRBV20-1 combines with J gene TRBJ2-3; 9 nucleotides line up with TRBD1. Per the germline V gene, CDR1 is DFQATT and CDR2 is SNEGSKA (reference sequence). The CDR3 is made up of 13 amino acids. The V segment lost 4 bases and the J segment 7 bases; nucleotides outside the gene matches: 6. The CDR3 loop is CSATTGGTYTQYF. The CDR3 DNA sequence: TGCAGTGCTACCACAGGGGGCACTTATACGCAGTATTTT.

The rearrangement joins TRBV12-3 or TRBV12-4 to TRBJ1-5; D possibly corresponds to TRBD1 (6 bases). The CDR3 covers 17 residues. Trimming shortened V by 5 bases and J by 4 bases, and 21 bases separated the two germline ends. CDR3 coding DNA: TGTGCCAGCAGTACCCTAGGAGGCCGGGGGGCGAATCAGCCCCAGCATTTT. Encoded protein: CASSTLGGRGANQPQHF.

Only a few counts were recorded for this clonotype. The CDR3 DNA reads as TGCAGTGCTACAACAGGGGAAAATGAGCAGTTCTTC. This codes for CSATTGENEQFF. The chain employs TRBV20-1 and TRBJ2-1; 7 bases align to TRBD1. Germline V gene lookup returns CDR1 DFQATT and CDR2 SNEGSKA (reference sequence). This CDR3 has 12 residues. V was clipped by 4 bases and J by 7 bases; unmatched bases: 4.

This rearrangement joins TRBV7-9 to TRBJ1-1, with TRBD1 as a possible D gene (6 bases). The length of the CDR3 is 14 residues. Germline CDR1 reads SEHNR; CDR2 reads FQNEAQ (reference sequence). The V end was cut by 5 bases, the J end by 6 bases, with 16 bases between. In DNA, the CDR3 is TGTGCCAGCAGCCGAGGGGCGGGGGCCCCTGAAGCTTTCTTT. Residues: CASSRGAGAPEAFF. The full variable domain, rest sourced from reference TRBV7-9 and TRBJ1-1, is DTGVSQNPRHKITKRGQNVTFRCDPISEHNRLYWYRQTLGQGPEFLTYFQNEAQLEKSRLLSDRFSAERPKGSFSTLEIQRTEQGDSAMYLCASSRGAGAPEAFFGQGTRLTVV.

This clonotype came up a few times. The V and J genes are TRBV12-3 or TRBV12-4 and TRBJ2-3; 9 nucleotides align to TRBD1. This CDR3 is 17 amino acids long. The ends lost 3 bases at V and 7 bases at J; junction bases unmatched: 14. CDR3 nucleotide sequence: TGTGCCAGCAGTTTCCGGGACAGGGTAGTCCTACCGAATACGCAGTATTTT. Translation: CASSFRDRVVLPNTQYF.

The chain has TRBV4-2 and TRBJ1-4, with TRBD1 identical over 12 bases. V lost 0 bases and J lost 7; bases outside the gene matches: 3. Germline-derived CDR1 and CDR2 are LGHNA and YNFKEQ. This CDR3 contains 16 residues. The CDR3 region is CASSQEGTGGAEKLFF. CDR3 sequence (DNA): TGTGCCAGCAGCCAAGAAGGGACAGGGGGCGCTGAAAAACTGTTTTTT.

A single count supports this clonotype. The chain uses TRBV20-1 and TRBJ1-6; D is ambiguous. Germline CDR1 is DFQATT and CDR2 is SNEGSKA (reference sequence). The V end lost 1 base, the J end lost 6 bases, and 10 bases lay between the germline ends. This CDR3 region has 14 residues. In nucleotides, the CDR3 is TGCAGTGCTAGAGTAAAGGAGACTAATTCACCCCTCCACTTT. The encoded protein is CSARVKETNSPLHF.

The J gene is TRBJ2-3, the V gene TRBV4-3; D is undetermined. The CDR3 loop spans 14 amino acids. Trimming shortened V by 0 bases and J by 1 base, and 5 bases separated the two germline ends. CDR1 is LGHNA, CDR2 YSLEER, per germline. CDR3 DNA: TGCGCCAGCAGCCAAGACCGCCGCACAGATACGCAGTATTTT. Its protein product is CASSQDRRTDTQYF.

The J gene is TRBJ2-3, the V gene TRBV7-2; D unresolved. CDR1 is SGHTA and CDR2 is FQGNSA in the germline V gene. The ends were cut back, 2 bases at V and 0 bases at J, with 9 bases in the middle. This CDR3 is built from 15 residues. CDR3 protein: CASSLSVGSTDTQYF. In DNA, the CDR3 is TGTGCCAGCAGCTTATCAGTGGGTAGCACAGATACGCAGTATTTT.

This clonotype was found many times. This sequence joins TRBV4-2 and TRBJ2-1; the D gene is possibly TRBD2 (6 bases). The V end lost 4 bases, the J end lost 8 bases, and 42 bases lay between the germline ends. CDR3 length equals 23 residues. CDR1 LGHNA and CDR2 YNFKEQ come from the germline V gene. The CDR3 is CASSPGLPIFNQRLDPKWDEQFF. The DNA of the CDR3 is TGTGCCAGCAGCCCAGGACTACCGATATTCAATCAGAGATTAGATCCAAAATGGGATGAGCAGTTCTTC.

As for this clonotype: A junction end diverges from the germline sequence, so it may reflect a read error. The V call is TRBV7-2, the J call TRBJ2-3; 8 nucleotides match TRBD2. The CDR3 contains 16 residues. Germline-derived CDR1 and CDR2 are SGHTA and FQGNSA. The CDR3 coding sequence is TGTGCCAGCAGCTTGGTCCCGGGACTAGGCACGGATACGCAGTATTTT. Translating it yields CASSLVPGLGTDTQYF.

There are a few counts of this clonotype. J is TRBJ2-7 and V is TRBV6-5, with 9 nucleotides matching TRBD2. V shed 4 bases, J shed 6 bases, and the junction held 13 bases outside the gene matches. Looked up from germline, CDR1 is MNHEY and CDR2 is SVGAGI. CDR3 length equals 16 residues. The CDR3 sequence is CASSSTALAGPGEQYF. The CDR3 bases are TGTGCCAGCAGTTCTACAGCGCTAGCGGGACCTGGCGAGCAGTACTTC.

Only a few counts were recorded for this clonotype. V usage is TRBV5-1 and J usage is TRBJ1-4, with 8 bases aligning to TRBD1. The germline gives CDR1 SGHRS, CDR2 YFSETQ. J was trimmed by 0 bases and V by 3 bases; bases with no gene match: 4. This CDR3 spans 16 amino acids. CDR3 nucleotide sequence: TGCGCCAGCAGCTCGGGACAGGTGACAACTAATGAAAAACTGTTTTTT. Translated: CASSSGQVTTNEKLFF.